A selection of T cell receptor beta chains follows, all from one sample in a study of response to subunit inactivated influenza vaccine. TCRdb independently ran MiXCR on the RT-PCR reads; one entry per CDR3 protein. The sample lists 300,000 to 350,000 distinct CDR3 sequences, 21% occurring once. The sequenced sample was PBMCs from blood, obtained 21 months after vaccination. These receptors all stem from a man aged 50 to 69 who received an inactivated influenza vaccine. Each CDR3 is given with its conserved first and last residue. Fields, in order: clone size, V gene, D gene, J gene, CDR3 protein, CDR3 DNA. D genes are given only for firm matches. Size values are once, few and many counts, or a class for expanded clones, and some rows have none.

>few|TRBV5-1|TRBD1|TRBJ1-6
CASSSTGTGSNSPLHF
TGCGCCAGCAGTTCAACCGGGACAGGGTCAAATTCACCCCTCCACTTT
>NA|TRBV24-1|NA|TRBJ1-5
CATSDLNRTSNQPQHF
TGTGCCACCAGTGATTTGAACAGAACAAGCAATCAGCCCCAGCATTTT
>NA|TRBV11-2|NA|TRBJ1-1
CASGDARGFF
TGTGCCAGCGGGGACGCCCGGGGTTTCTTT
>NA|TRBV29-1|NA|TRBJ2-5
CSVAQGPMETQYF
TGCAGCGTTGCTCAGGGGCCCATGGAGACCCAGTACTTC
>NA|TRBV20-1|TRBD2|TRBJ2-1
CSAWETSGINEQFF
TGCAGTGCTTGGGAGACTAGCGGGATCAATGAGCAGTTCTTC
>many|TRBV5-1|NA|TRBJ1-2
CASSLGGTPDYTF
TGCGCCAGCAGCTTGGGAGGGACACCTGATTACACCTTC
>few|TRBV11-2|TRBD1|TRBJ1-2
CASSLEGGASYGYTF
TGTGCCAGCAGCTTAGAAGGGGGCGCGAGCTATGGCTACACCTTC
>few|TRBV2|TRBD1|TRBJ1-1
CARILPGGMNTEAFF
TGTGCCAGGATCCTTCCAGGGGGCATGAACACTGAAGCTTTCTTT
>NA|TRBV5-1|NA|TRBJ2-4
CASSLGQQNIQYF
TGCGCCAGCAGCTTGGGACAGCAAAACATTCAGTACTTC
>NA|TRBV7-9|NA|TRBJ1-3
CASSLQTGNTIYF
TGTGCCAGCAGCTTACAGACTGGAAACACCATATATTTT
>NA|TRBV7-8|TRBD1|TRBJ1-4
CASRTGVHEKLFF
TGTGCCAGCAGGACAGGGGTTCATGAAAAACTGTTTTTT
>NA|TRBV4-2|NA|TRBJ1-1
CASSSRPEITEAFF
TGTGCCAGCAGCTCCCGCCCGGAGATCACTGAAGCTTTCTTT
>NA|TRBV3-1|TRBD2|TRBJ2-2
CASSQGLAGGLSLTGELFF
TGTGCCAGCAGCCAAGGACTAGCGGGAGGGTTATCTCTCACCGGGGAGCTGTTTTTT
>NA|TRBV30|TRBD1|TRBJ1-1
CAWGQGSTEAFF
TGTGCCTGGGGACAGGGGAGCACTGAAGCTTTCTTT
>few|TRBV7-2|NA|TRBJ1-5
CASSKQISGNQPQHF
TGTGCCAGCAGCAAACAGATCTCGGGCAATCAGCCCCAGCATTTT
>few|TRBV4-3|NA|TRBJ1-2
CASSQDSGRQHYGYTF
TGCGCCAGCAGCCAAGATAGCGGGAGACAGCACTATGGCTACACCTTC
>few|TRBV7-9|NA|TRBJ1-1
CASSPLTEAFF
TGTGCCAGCAGCCCCCTGACTGAAGCTTTCTTT
>few|TRBV4-1|NA|TRBJ1-5
CASSQSAGGRTYSNQPQHF
TGCGCCAGCAGCCAAAGTGCGGGGGGCCGGACTTATAGCAATCAGCCCCAGCATTTT
>NA|TRBV4-3|TRBD2|TRBJ2-1
CASSQGSGSVNEQFF
TGCGCCAGCAGCCAAGGTAGCGGGAGTGTGAATGAGCAGTTCTTC
>many|TRBV20-1|TRBD1|TRBJ1-5
CSASTGQGNQPQHF
TGCAGTGCTTCCACGGGACAGGGGAATCAGCCCCAGCATTTT
>many|TRBV3-1|NA|TRBJ1-1
CASSQRSPRNTEAFF
TGTGCCAGCAGCCAACGTTCCCCCAGGAACACTGAAGCTTTCTTT
>few|TRBV5-5|NA|TRBJ1-1
CASSLDLGLHTEAFF
TGTGCCAGCAGCTTGGATCTTGGGTTGCACACTGAAGCTTTCTTT
>NA|TRBV5-1|TRBD1|TRBJ1-1
CASGREQGADTEAFF
TGCGCCAGTGGACGGGAGCAGGGGGCGGACACTGAAGCTTTCTTT
>NA|TRBV2|NA|TRBJ2-3
CASSESAGYGGSGTDTQYF
TGTGCCAGCAGTGAATCAGCAGGCTATGGAGGGAGCGGCACAGATACGCAGTATTTT
>few|TRBV10-3|TRBD2|TRBJ2-3
CAISETEGLAESTDTQYF
TGTGCCATCAGTGAGACAGAGGGCCTAGCGGAAAGCACAGATACGCAGTATTTT